A single sample gave rise to the 14 T cell receptor beta chains below, sequenced in a study of blood T cell repertoires in COVID-19. Clones were sequenced by immunoSEQ multiplex PCR, and TCRdb holds only the in-frame ones, with some missing. The table includes a few hundred thousand clones, 91% detected once. Input material: PBMCs or T cells enriched from blood (not recorded which). These receptors originate from a human donor in a cohort exposed to, infected with or recovered from COVID-19 (not recorded which). The donor label of this sample is uncertain.

The chain couples TRBV30 to TRBJ1-1; D uncertain. The germline V gene has CDR1 GTSNPN and CDR2 SVGIG (reference sequence). The V and J ends lost 4 bases and 6 bases respectively, with 9 bases between them. The CDR3 loop spans 11 amino acids. The CDR3: CAWTGEAEAFF. CDR3 coding DNA: TGTGCCTGGACTGGGGAGGCTGAAGCTTTCTTT.

J is TRBJ1-1 and V is TRBV14; D ambiguous. The length of the CDR3 is 14 residues. Germline V lookup: CDR1 SGHDN, CDR2 FVKESK. V was cut by 1 base and J by 4 bases, with 10 bases left in between. The CDR3 is CASSQVAGGTEAFF. In DNA form, the CDR3 reads TGTGCCAGCAGCCAAGTAGCTGGCGGCACTGAAGCTTTCTTT.

In its sample, this clone was seen a few times. The V and J genes are TRBV19 and TRBJ1-4; TRBD1 matches at 11 bases. Per the germline V gene, CDR1 is LNHDA and CDR2 is SQIVND (reference sequence). J was trimmed by 6 bases and V by 5 bases; bases with no gene match: 5. The CDR3 spans 15 residues. The CDR3 DNA reads as TGTGCCAGTAGTGCCGGGACAGGGGGACATGAAAAACTGTTTTTT. Translated, it gives CASSAGTGGHEKLFF.

The chain is built from TRBV23-1 and TRBJ2-7, with D possibly being TRBD2 (6 bases). TRBV23-1 is an open reading frame, and its role is uncertain. Trimming cost V 0 bases and J 3 bases, with 12 bases left between them. This CDR3 has 15 amino acids. The CDR3 here is CASSQSGLPGYEQYF. The CDR3 coding sequence is TGCGCCAGCAGTCAATCGGGACTCCCGGGCTACGAGCAGTACTTC.

The chain links TRBV7-2 to TRBJ1-3, with unresolved D. This CDR3 contains 15 residues. The V gene's germline CDR1 is SGHTA and CDR2 FQGNSA. Trimming cost V 1 base and J 1 base, with 8 bases left between them. CDR3 in amino acids: CASSLGSRSGNTIYF. CDR3 bases: TGTGCCAGCAGCTTAGGGAGCCGGTCTGGAAACACCATATATTTT.

This chain connects TRBV19 to TRBJ1-2; D gene uncertain. The CDR3 is 12 residues long. In germline, CDR1 is LNHDA, CDR2 SQIVND (reference sequence). Trimming left V 1 base short and J 7 bases short, with 7 bases between. CDR3: CASSIVSRGYTF. The CDR3 DNA reads TGTGCCAGTAGTATAGTGTCCCGTGGCTACACCTTC.

The chain's CDR3 is CSVDGSTDTQYF. The CDR3 bases are TGCAGCGTTGACGGGAGCACAGATACGCAGTATTTT. This chain uses TRBV29-1 with TRBJ2-3; D not resolved. Germline V gene data show CDR1 as SQVTM and CDR2 as ANQGSEA. Trimming took off 3 bases at V and 0 bases at J, with 4 bases between the two ends. The CDR3 has 12 amino acids.

This clone was observed a few times. V and J are TRBV12-5 and TRBJ1-6; D is perhaps TRBD1 (6 bases). Trimming removed 0 bases from V and 0 bases from J, with 9 bases in between. The CDR3 has 17 residues. From germline, CDR1 is LGHNT and CDR2 FRNRAP. CDR3 sequence (DNA): TGTGCTAGTGGTTTGGTAGGGACAAGCTCCTATAATTCACCCCTCCACTTT. Amino acid sequence: CASGLVGTSSYNSPLHF.

This chain connects TRBV30 to TRBJ1-1, with 9 nucleotides matching TRBD1. Germline CDR1 reads GTSNPN; CDR2 reads SVGIG (reference sequence). V lost 2 bases, J lost 5 bases, and 3 bases stayed unmatched. CDR3 length equals 13 residues. CDR3 loop: CAWSRGQGTEAFF. The CDR3 nucleotides are TGTGCCTGGAGTCGGGGACAGGGAACTGAAGCTTTCTTT.

The V call is TRBV4-1, the J call TRBJ2-5; D is unclear. CDR1 is MGHRA, CDR2 YSYEKL, per germline. Trimming took 1 base from V and 5 from J, leaving 14 bases between them. CDR3 length: 15 amino acids. Here the CDR3 DNA reads TGCGCCAGCAGCCAAGTGGCACAGAACCCGGAGACCCAGTACTTC. Translating gives CASSQVAQNPETQYF.

The chain uses TRBV11-2 and TRBJ2-5; 7 bases are shared with TRBD1. Germline CDR1 and CDR2: SGHAT and FQNNGV. V shed 1 base, J shed 1 base, and the junction held 9 bases outside the gene matches. CDR3 length: 17 residues. CDR3: CASSLGLLQGLQETQYF. CDR3 in DNA: TGTGCCAGCAGCTTAGGACTTTTACAGGGGCTCCAAGAGACCCAGTACTTC.

In its sample, this clone was seen once. V is TRBV9 and J is TRBJ2-1; a weak D match, TRBD1 (6 bases). CDR3 length equals 16 residues. Germline loops: CDR1 SGDLS, CDR2 YYNGEE. V shed 3 bases and J shed 6 bases, with 19 bases lying between them. DNA for the CDR3: TGTGCCAGCAGCGCCCCCCGGGGCAGGGGTCCCAATGAGCAGTTCTTC. Residues: CASSAPRGRGPNEQFF.

This chain connects TRBV9 to TRBJ1-4, with 8 nucleotides matching TRBD1. This CDR3 spans 15 amino acids. With 3 bases clipped from V and 8 bases from J, the junction kept 9 bases outside the gene matches. Germline CDR1 is SGDLS and CDR2 is YYNGEE. This chain's CDR3 is CASSAQGERAEKLFF. The CDR3, as DNA: TGTGCCAGCAGCGCACAGGGGGAAAGGGCGGAAAAACTGTTTTTT.

The chain carries TRBV30 and TRBJ2-3; 14 bases align to TRBD2. Trimming took 7 bases from V and 7 from J; bases not matched to a gene: 7. CDR1 and CDR2 (germline): GTSNPN, SVGIG (reference sequence). CDR3 length: 14 amino acids. The CDR3 protein is CAFKTSGGAHTQYF. CDR3 coding DNA: TGTGCCTTCAAGACTAGCGGGGGGGCCCATACGCAGTATTTT.